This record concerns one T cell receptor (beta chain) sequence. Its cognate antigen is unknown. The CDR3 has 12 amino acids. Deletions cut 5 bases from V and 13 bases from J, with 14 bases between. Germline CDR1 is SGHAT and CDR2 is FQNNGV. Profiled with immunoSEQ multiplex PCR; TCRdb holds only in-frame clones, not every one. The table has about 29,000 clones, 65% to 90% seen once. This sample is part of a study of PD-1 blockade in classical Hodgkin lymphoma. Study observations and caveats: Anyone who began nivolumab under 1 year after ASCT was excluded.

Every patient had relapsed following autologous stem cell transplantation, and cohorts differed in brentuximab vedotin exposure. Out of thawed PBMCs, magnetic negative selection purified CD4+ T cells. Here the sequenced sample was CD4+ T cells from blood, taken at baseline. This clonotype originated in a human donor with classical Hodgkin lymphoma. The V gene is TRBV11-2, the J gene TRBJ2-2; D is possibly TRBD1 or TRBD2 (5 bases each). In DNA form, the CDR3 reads TGTGCCAGCAGCCCATACCTTGGGACGCTGTTTTTT. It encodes CASSPYLGTLFF.